A single sample is the source of the 16 T cell receptor beta chains below, sequenced in a study of T cells in Graves' hyperthyroidism and ophthalmopathy. From RNA transcripts, TCR beta CDR3 regions were amplified. TCR CDR3 underwent first-round RT-PCR with the HTBI primer set. TCRdb ran MiXCR on the multiplex PCR reads and lists one entry per CDR3 protein. Among about 710,000 distinct CDR3 sequences listed, approximately 16% were seen once. The sample consisted of blood. These receptors were taken from a young man with Graves' hyperthyroidism.

This clonotype was recorded many times. The V gene is TRBV7-8, the J gene TRBJ2-7; weak D call: TRBD2 (6 bases). V was trimmed by 3 bases and J by 9 bases, leaving 18 bases between them. This CDR3 has 14 residues. The germline gives CDR1 SGHVS, CDR2 FQNEAQ. The CDR3 region has the DNA TGTGCCAGCAGCTTGGAGGGACGTCCTGCGTGGCAGTACTTC. Its protein is CASSLEGRPAWQYF.

This clonotype was detected many times. The rearrangement uses TRBV12-3 or TRBV12-4 and TRBJ1-1; D is possibly TRBD1 (5 bases). The CDR3 is 13 amino acids. The V end was cut by 7 bases, the J end by 0 bases, with 9 bases between. CDR3 coding DNA: TGTGCCAGCAACAGACAGTTGAACACTGAAGCTTTCTTT. This sequence encodes CASNRQLNTEAFF.

This clonotype was seen a single time. A much larger clone lies a single base off, so this may be a read error. V gene TRBV5-1 combines with J gene TRBJ2-2; 11 nucleotides agree with TRBD2. Per the germline V gene, CDR1 is SGHRS and CDR2 is YFSETQ. This CDR3 is 16 amino acids long. CDR3 protein: CGSSSGTSGALGELFF. The CDR3 region has the DNA TGCGGCAGCAGTTCCGGGACTAGCGGAGCCTTGGGGGAGCTGTTTTTT.

This clonotype was seen at least ten times. The V call is TRBV5-1, the J call TRBJ2-4; 7 bases align to TRBD2. Germline assignment: CDR1 SGHRS and CDR2 YFSETQ. V shed 2 bases and J 6 bases; nucleotides not matched to a gene: 8. The CDR3 is 15 amino acids. The CDR3 DNA sequence: TGCGCCAGCAGCTTAGGTGGATCGGGGGGAAACATTCAGTACTTC. Its translation is CASSLGGSGGNIQYF.

This clonotype has a handful of counts. This chain uses TRBV11-3 with TRBJ2-1; 11 nucleotides align to TRBD2. V was pared by 6 bases and J by 5 bases, with 6 bases of the junction left unmatched. The CDR3 extends over 15 amino acids. Germline values: CDR1 SGHNT, CDR2 YENEEA. CDR3 coding DNA: TGTGCCAGCAGTCCTCCGGGACTAGCGGACAATGAGCAGTTCTTC. Translating it yields CASSPPGLADNEQFF.

The genes are TRBV12-3 or TRBV12-4 and TRBJ1-1; the D is unclear. The CDR3 has 13 residues. With 5 bases removed from V and 6 bases from J, the gap between germline ends came to 13 bases. The CDR3 DNA is TGTGCCAGCAGTCCACCTGGGCAGTCTGAAGCTTTCTTT. Protein: CASSPPGQSEAFF.

A few counts support this clonotype. The J gene is TRBJ2-1, the V gene TRBV27, with 7 bases fitting TRBD1. CDR3 length equals 12 residues. Trimming cost V 7 bases and J 5 bases; bases outside gene matches: 2. The germline V gene encodes CDR1 MNHEY and CDR2 SMNVEV (reference sequence). The CDR3 protein is CASIDRDNEQFF. In DNA form, the CDR3 reads TGTGCCAGCATCGACAGGGACAATGAGCAGTTCTTC.

The chain joins TRBV7-8 to TRBJ2-1; TRBD2 matches at 13 bases. V lost 3 bases and J lost 6; bases outside the gene matches: 11. This CDR3 region has 18 residues. The germline V gene has CDR1 SGHVS and CDR2 FQNEAQ. In DNA, the CDR3 is TGTGCCAGCAGCTTCGGACTAGCGGGAGTGAGGAGTGGCAATGAGCAGTTCTTC. Translation gives CASSFGLAGVRSGNEQFF.

This clonotype was seen at least ten times. The chain employs TRBV18 and TRBJ2-1; TRBD2 matches at 9 bases. The V gene end was trimmed by 1 base and the J gene end by 8 bases; junction bases not matched to a gene: 6. This CDR3 is 15 amino acids long. Germline V CDR1 and CDR2: KGHSH, LQKENI. As DNA, the CDR3 is TGTGCCAGCTCACCACGTAGCGGGGGAGGTTATGAGCAGTTCTTC. This sequence encodes CASSPRSGGGYEQFF.

This clonotype was seen ten or more times. The V and J genes are TRBV30 and TRBJ1-2; possibly TRBD1 for D (6 bases). Germline values: CDR1 GTSNPN, CDR2 SVGIG (reference sequence). This CDR3 comprises 12 residues. Trimming shortened V by 1 base and J by 4 bases, and 7 bases separated the two germline ends. The CDR3 nucleotides read TGTGCCTGGAGTGGGACAGTCTATGGCTACACCTTC. This sequence encodes CAWSGTVYGYTF.

This clonotype was seen only a few times. The chain links TRBV30 to TRBJ1-2; tentative D call: TRBD1 (5 bases). The CDR3 extends over 14 amino acids. Trimming pared 3 bases from V and 8 bases from J, leaving 19 bases between. Germline loops: CDR1 GTSNPN, CDR2 SVGIG (reference sequence). For the CDR3, the DNA is TGTGCCTGGAGCTCGCGGGGCAGGGTAAAAGGCTACACCTTC. This translates into CAWSSRGRVKGYTF.

This clonotype was counted ten times or more. V gene TRBV20-1 combines with J gene TRBJ2-3; D possibly corresponds to TRBD1 (6 bases). Trimming took 6 bases from V and 5 from J, leaving 18 bases between them. Germline V lookup: CDR1 DFQATT, CDR2 SNEGSKA (reference sequence). CDR3 length: 14 residues. The CDR3 DNA reads as TGCAGTGCGGAGAGGCAGGGGTTGAGAGATACGCAGTATTTT. Translating gives CSAERQGLRDTQYF.

This clonotype has ten or more counts. The chain joins TRBV7-9 to TRBJ2-7; maybe TRBD2 (6 bases). This CDR3 is 15 amino acids long. Germline CDR1 is SEHNR and CDR2 is FQNEAQ (reference sequence). The V and J ends lost 4 bases and 0 bases respectively, with 13 bases between them. This CDR3 reads CASSSPGVSSYEQYF. CDR3 nucleotide sequence: TGTGCCAGCAGCTCTCCGGGAGTCAGCTCCTACGAGCAGTACTTC.

A word on this clonotype: A much larger clone differs by one base, so this may be a read error. V and J are TRBV10-3 and TRBJ2-3, with 7 bases identical to TRBD2. From germline, CDR1 is ENHRY and CDR2 SYGVKD. This CDR3 region has 14 residues. The CDR3 reads CAISEEEGGDTRYF. The CDR3 DNA is TGTGCCATCAGTGAGGAGGAGGGAGGGGATACGCGGTATTTT.

This clonotype was seen more than once but under ten times. The CDR3 DNA sequence: TGCAGCGTTATCCTCGAGGAGACAGGGTTAATTTGGGAGCAGTACTTC. Translating gives CSVILEETGLIWEQYF. V gene TRBV29-1 combines with J gene TRBJ2-7, with 7 positions matching TRBD1. After removal of 5 bases from V and 7 bases from J, the junction contained 20 bases not matched to a gene. There are 16 residues in the CDR3. Germline values: CDR1 SQVTM, CDR2 ANQGSEA.

This clonotype was counted between two and nine times. The chain combines TRBV4-1 with TRBJ2-1; D perhaps matches TRBD1 (6 bases). The CDR3 is 16 residues long. The V gene lost 1 base and the J gene lost 4 bases, with 14 bases spanning the gap. Germline CDR1 is MGHRA and CDR2 is YSYEKL. CDR3 amino acids: CASSQASEQGYNEQFF. The DNA for the CDR3 is TGCGCCAGCAGCCAAGCGTCGGAACAGGGATACAATGAGCAGTTCTTC.